This is a list of T cell receptor beta chains from one sample in a study of OX40 agonist ivuxolimab in advanced cancers. The repertoire was sequenced with immunoSEQ multiplex PCR; TCRdb's copy has only in-frame clones and lacks some. Of tens of thousands of clones in the sample, about 76% were seen once. Here the sequenced sample was CD4+ or CD8+ T cells sorted from blood, taken in a trial of the OX40 agonist ivuxolimab. The receptors here all came from an adult with an advanced solid tumor such as melanoma, head and neck, liver or kidney cancer. Both conserved end residues are part of each CDR3. D genes are given only for firm matches. Size is stated for part of the rows, as once, few or many counts, or as a class when the clone is expanded.

D gene,V gene,CDR3 length,J gene,clone size,CDR3 protein,CDR3 DNA
TRBD2,TRBV13,17,TRBJ2-3,-,CASSLPRIAGGEDTQYF,TGTGCCAGCAGCTTACCAAGGATAGCGGGGGGTGAAGATACGCAGTATTTT
TRBD1,TRBV9,18,TRBJ2-7,-,CASSLGGTGDPITYEQYF,TGTGCCAGCAGCCTGGGGGGGACAGGGGACCCGATTACCTACGAGCAGTACTTC
TRBD1,TRBV5-6,14,TRBJ2-7,-,CASSSGQGAYEQYF,TGTGCCAGCAGCAGCGGACAGGGGGCGTACGAGCAGTACTTC
TRBD1,TRBV11-2,14,TRBJ1-1,-,CASSLGTGGNEAFF,TGTGCCAGCAGCTTAGGGACAGGGGGAAATGAAGCTTTCTTT
-,TRBV6-1,12,TRBJ2-7,-,CASSDWAREQYF,TGTGCCAGCAGTGACTGGGCGCGGGAGCAGTACTTC
TRBD1,TRBV9,14,TRBJ2-3,-,CASTPTGSTDTQYF,TGTGCCAGCACCCCGACAGGGAGCACAGATACGCAGTATTTT
-,TRBV5-1,12,TRBJ2-1,-,CASSLNYNEQFF,TGCGCCAGCAGCTTGAACTACAATGAGCAGTTCTTC
-,TRBV5-5,13,TRBJ1-2,-,CASSPGQNYGYTF,TGTGCCAGCAGCCCCGGACAGAATTATGGCTACACCTTC
-,TRBV9,14,TRBJ1-2,once,CASSATHRAYGYTF,TGTGCCAGCAGCGCCACCCACAGAGCCTATGGCTACACCTTC
TRBD2,TRBV5-6,16,TRBJ2-1,-,CASSSGLAGVYNEQFF,TGTGCCAGCAGCTCAGGACTAGCGGGGGTCTACAATGAGCAGTTCTTC
-,TRBV28,12,TRBJ2-7,-,CASSLIGTEQYF,TGTGCCAGCAGTTTAATCGGAACCGAGCAGTACTTC
-,TRBV11-2,14,TRBJ2-1,-,CASSPRGNYNEQFF,TGTGCCAGCAGCCCGAGGGGGAACTACAATGAGCAGTTCTTC
TRBD1,TRBV5-6,13,TRBJ2-7,once,CASSSGTGEEQYF,TGTGCCAGCAGTTCCGGGACAGGGGAAGAGCAGTACTTC
TRBD2,TRBV7-2,14,TRBJ2-7,many,CASSLASGEHEQYF,TGTGCCAGCAGCTTAGCTAGCGGGGAACACGAGCAGTACTTC
-,TRBV4-1,16,TRBJ2-5,-,CASSQDWVSGRETQYF,TGCGCCAGCAGCCAAGATTGGGTCAGTGGCAGAGAGACCCAGTACTTC
-,TRBV9,13,TRBJ1-2,-,CASSWARNYGYTF,TGTGCCAGCAGTTGGGCCAGAAACTATGGCTACACCTTC
-,TRBV19,13,TRBJ1-1,-,CASSYAVNTEAFF,TGTGCCAGTAGTTATGCGGTCAACACTGAAGCTTTCTTT